Described below is a single T cell receptor (beta chain) sequence and its context. Assay: immunoSEQ multiplex PCR; the TCRdb copy retains only in-frame clones and omits some. The repertoire holds about 230,000 clones, with under 90% as singletons. Germline-derived CDR1 and CDR2 are MNHEY and SVGAGI. Unmatched junction bases numbered 4, after V lost 2 bases and J lost 3 bases. The CDR3 sequence is 15 residues long. This specimen comes from a study of blood T cell repertoires in COVID-19. The material sequenced was peripheral blood. V and J are TRBV6-5 and TRBJ1-5; TRBD1 matches at 7 bases. The source of this sequence is a man in his fifties or sixties with COVID-19, enrolled during active disease. The CDR3 sequence is CASSYGGTDNQPQHF. The CDR3 nucleotides read TGTGCCAGCAGTTACGGGGGGACAGACAATCAGCCCCAGCATTTT.